The source of this T cell receptor (beta chain) is a study of T cells in Graves' hyperthyroidism and ophthalmopathy. Not enrolled were patients with uncontrolled infection, other autoimmune disease, pregnancy or lactation. Orbital computed tomography and thyroid ultrasound, together with serum TRAb and thyroxine and clinical symptoms, were used for diagnoses. V shed 6 bases and J shed 5 bases, with 16 bases lying between them. The CDR3 has 14 amino acids. Germline V gives CDR1 MNHNS, CDR2 SASEGT. The table lists this clonotype with a count of one. The CDR3 regions of TCR beta were amplified from RNA transcripts. First-round RT-PCR targeting the TCR CDR3 was performed with the HTBI primer set. TCRdb reprocessed the multiplex PCR reads with MiXCR, giving one entry per CDR3 protein. The repertoire holds approximately 610,000 distinct CDR3 sequences, with about 15% as singletons.

What was sequenced was blood. The receptor comes from a woman aged 40 to 50 with Graves' ophthalmopathy. This chain uses TRBV6-1 with TRBJ2-5, with D tentatively TRBD1 (5 bases). The CDR3 nucleotides read TGTGCCAGCAGCTCACAGGAAGACCTTGAGACCCAGTACTTC. Protein sequence: CASSSQEDLETQYF.